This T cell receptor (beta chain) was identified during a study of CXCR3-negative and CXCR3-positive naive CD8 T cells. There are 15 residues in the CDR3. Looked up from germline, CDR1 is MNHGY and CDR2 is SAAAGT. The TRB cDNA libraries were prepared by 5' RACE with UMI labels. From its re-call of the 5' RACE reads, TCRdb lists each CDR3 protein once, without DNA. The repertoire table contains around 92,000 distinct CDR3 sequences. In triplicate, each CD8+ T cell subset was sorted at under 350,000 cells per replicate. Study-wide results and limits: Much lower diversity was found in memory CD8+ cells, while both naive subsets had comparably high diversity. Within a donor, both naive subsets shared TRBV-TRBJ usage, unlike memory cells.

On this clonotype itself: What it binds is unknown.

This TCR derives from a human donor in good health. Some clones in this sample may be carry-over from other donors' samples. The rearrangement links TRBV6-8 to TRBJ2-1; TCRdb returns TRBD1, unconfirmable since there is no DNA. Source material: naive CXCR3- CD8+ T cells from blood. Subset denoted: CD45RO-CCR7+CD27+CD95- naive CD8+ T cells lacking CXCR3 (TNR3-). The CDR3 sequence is CATTGRQVSYNEQFF.